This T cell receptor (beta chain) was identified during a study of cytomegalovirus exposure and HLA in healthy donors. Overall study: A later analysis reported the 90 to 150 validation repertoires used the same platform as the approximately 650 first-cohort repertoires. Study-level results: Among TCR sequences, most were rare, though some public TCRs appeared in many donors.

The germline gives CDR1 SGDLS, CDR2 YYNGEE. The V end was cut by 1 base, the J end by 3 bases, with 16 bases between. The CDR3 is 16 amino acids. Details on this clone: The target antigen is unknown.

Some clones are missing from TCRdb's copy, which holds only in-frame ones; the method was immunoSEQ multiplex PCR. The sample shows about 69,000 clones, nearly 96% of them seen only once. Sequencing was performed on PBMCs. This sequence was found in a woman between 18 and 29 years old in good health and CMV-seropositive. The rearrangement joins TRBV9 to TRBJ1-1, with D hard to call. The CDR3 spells CASSVWPGDKDTEAFF. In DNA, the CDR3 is TGTGCCAGCAGCGTATGGCCGGGAGACAAGGACACTGAAGCTTTCTTT. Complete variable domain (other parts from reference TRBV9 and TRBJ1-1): DSGVTQTPKHLITATGQRVTLRCSPRSGDLSVYWYQQSLDQGLQFLIQYYNGEERAKGNILERFSAQQFPDLHSELNLSSLELGDSALYFCASSVWPGDKDTEAFFGQGTRLTVV.